These 18 T cell receptor beta chains came from one sample sequenced in a study of blood T cell repertoires in COVID-19. Only in-frame clones appear in the TCRdb table, and some are missing; sequencing was by immunoSEQ multiplex PCR. The sample lists 200,000 to 250,000 clones; approximately 85% were seen once. Sequencing input: peripheral blood. These receptors all come from a woman aged 70-85 years with acute or convalescent COVID-19.

This chain connects TRBV30 to TRBJ1-2; 9 bases map to TRBD1. The V and J ends lost 1 base and 4 bases, in that order; junction bases with no gene match: 4. The CDR3 totals 14 residues. Germline CDR1 GTSNPN, CDR2 SVGIG (reference sequence). The CDR3 nucleotides are TGTGCCTGGAGTGCGACAGGGGGAGGCTATGGCTACACCTTC. Protein product: CAWSATGGGYGYTF.

This clone was counted once. The J gene is TRBJ1-2, the V gene TRBV5-6, with a possible D match to TRBD1 (5 bases). Trimming stripped 6 bases from V and 5 bases from J, with 14 bases between. The CDR3 totals 13 residues. Germline loops: CDR1 SGHDT, CDR2 YYEEEE. The CDR3 nucleotides read TGTGCCAGCACTCAGGGCAGGAGTTATGGCTACACCTTC. Its translation: CASTQGRSYGYTF.

The rearrangement uses TRBV3-1 (or the pseudogene TRBV3-2) and TRBJ2-4; D not certain. Trimming stripped 5 bases from V and 5 bases from J, with 10 bases between. The CDR3 length is 13 residues. Germline lookup yields CDR1 LGHDT and CDR2 YNNKEL (reference sequence). The CDR3 reads CASSVLGENIQYF. CDR3 DNA: TGTGCCAGCAGCGTTCTGGGCGAAAACATTCAGTACTTC.

This sequence joins TRBV19 and TRBJ1-6; D unclear. This CDR3 spans 14 amino acids. Trimming removed 4 bases from V and 0 bases from J, with 4 bases in between. CDR1 is LNHDA, CDR2 SQIVND, per germline (reference sequence). The CDR3 here is CASSTISYNSPLHF. The DNA for the CDR3 is TGTGCCAGTAGTACCATCTCCTATAATTCACCCCTCCACTTT.

This clone was seen only a few times. The V call is TRBV4-3, the J call TRBJ1-1; TRBD1 matches at 10 bases. This CDR3 spans 15 amino acids. Germline lookup yields CDR1 LGHNA and CDR2 YSLEER. With 2 bases clipped from V and 5 bases from J, the junction kept 5 bases outside the gene matches. The CDR3 nucleotides read TGCGCCAGCAGCCAAATGACAGGGGGCTTAACTGAAGCTTTCTTT. As protein: CASSQMTGGLTEAFF.

The CDR3 loop is CASSPAGEEGYGYTF. DNA of the CDR3: TGTGCCAGCAGCCCGGCGGGGGAAGAGGGCTATGGCTACACCTTC. This chain uses TRBV11-2 with TRBJ1-2; a possible D gene is TRBD1 (5 bases). The V gene's germline CDR1 is SGHAT and CDR2 FQNNGV. Trimming removed 5 bases from V and 4 bases from J, with 17 bases in between. This CDR3 region has 15 residues.

This sequence joins TRBV18 and TRBJ1-1; maybe TRBD1 (5 bases). CDR3 length: 14 amino acids. Germline V gene sequence: CDR1 KGHSH, CDR2 LQKENI. V was cut by 5 bases and J by 8 bases, with 18 bases left in between. CDR3 sequence reads: CASSFRSGQGEAFF. CDR3 DNA: TGTGCCAGCTCATTCCGATCTGGCCAGGGAGAAGCTTTCTTT.

The DNA for the CDR3 is TGCGCCAGCAGCCTCCGGGTGGCCGCCGCTAACTATGGCTACACCTTC. Its protein product is CASSLRVAAANYGYTF. The chain carries TRBV4-1 and TRBJ1-2; no definite D call. There are 16 residues in the CDR3. From germline, CDR1 is MGHRA and CDR2 YSYEKL. V gave up 4 bases and J gave up 0 bases, with 15 bases separating them.

This chain uses TRBV6-2 or TRBV6-3 with TRBJ1-3; unclear D gene. Germline V gives CDR1 MNHEY, CDR2 SVGEGT. CDR3 length equals 15 residues. The V end was cut by 2 bases, the J end by 2 bases, with 10 bases between. CDR3 DNA: TGTGCCAGCAGTTACGGCCAGGTCGCTGGAAACACCATATATTTT. Translated, it gives CASSYGQVAGNTIYF.

The V call is TRBV7-6, the J call TRBJ1-2, with D perhaps TRBD1 (5 bases). The germline V gene encodes CDR1 SGHVS and CDR2 FNYEAQ. The CDR3 extends over 18 amino acids. V dropped 1 base and J dropped 5 bases, with 23 bases sitting between them. As DNA, the CDR3 is TGTGCCAGCAGCTTAGACTACCCGACCCATGAGGGGAGGTATGGCTACACCTTC. It specifies CASSLDYPTHEGRYGYTF.

The rearrangement uses TRBV5-1 and TRBJ2-1; maybe TRBD2 (5 bases). CDR1 is SGHRS and CDR2 is YFSETQ in the germline V gene. The CDR3 length is 15 residues. The V end was cut by 4 bases, the J end by 2 bases, with 13 bases between. The CDR3 sequence is CASSTKRGPYNEQFF. The CDR3 DNA is TGCGCCAGCAGCACTAAAAGAGGGCCCTACAATGAGCAGTTCTTC. Full variable domain (remainder filled in from reference TRBV5-1 and TRBJ2-1): KAGVTQTPRYLIKTRGQQVTLSCSPISGHRSVSWYQQTPGQGLQFLFEYFSETQRNKGNFPGRFSGRQFSNSRSEMNVSTLELGDSALYLCASSTKRGPYNEQFFGPGTRLTVL.

The chain uses TRBV5-5 and TRBJ2-7, with TRBD1 as a possible D gene (6 bases). The CDR3 extends over 15 amino acids. Germline V gene sequence: CDR1 SGHKS, CDR2 YYEKEE (reference sequence). V was cut by 0 bases and J by 0 bases, with 10 bases left in between. CDR3 in amino acids: CASSLDRVSSYEQYF. The CDR3 nucleotides are TGTGCCAGCAGCTTGGACAGGGTGAGCTCCTACGAGCAGTACTTC.

The rearrangement joins TRBV6-5 to TRBJ2-2; 12 nucleotides agree with TRBD2. Germline CDR1 MNHEY, CDR2 SVGAGI. The CDR3 is 15 amino acids. Trimming removed 5 bases from V and 4 bases from J; junction bases left unmatched: 2. Here the CDR3 reads CASSRLAGATGELFF. The CDR3 bases are TGTGCCAGCAGTCGACTAGCGGGGGCCACCGGGGAGCTGTTTTTT.

The genes are TRBV10-1 and TRBJ1-2; no definite D call. Germline V gene lookup returns CDR1 WNHNN and CDR2 SYGVQD (reference sequence). There are 13 residues in the CDR3. Trimming removed 4 bases from V and 7 bases from J, with 13 bases in between. CDR3 coding DNA: TGCGCCAGCAGTGCGGTCAGTAGCTTTGGCTACACCTTC. It codes for CASSAVSSFGYTF.

V and J are TRBV30 and TRBJ1-2, with 7 bases lining up with TRBD1. V shed 6 bases, J shed 6 bases, and the junction held 7 bases outside the gene matches. The germline V gene has CDR1 GTSNPN and CDR2 SVGIG (reference sequence). This CDR3 is built from 12 residues. The CDR3 here is CACLLGTDGYTF. CDR3 DNA sequence: TGTGCCTGCCTACTCGGGACAGATGGCTACACCTTC.

This clone appeared a few times. V is TRBV20-1 and J is TRBJ1-5; D might be TRBD1 (5 bases). The V end was cut by 3 bases, the J end by 6 bases, with 15 bases between. The CDR3 is 14 amino acids. Germline CDR1 DFQATT, CDR2 SNEGSKA (reference sequence). As DNA, the CDR3 is TGCAGTGCTAGTGGGTTGCAGGGAGGTCAGCCCCAGCATTTT. Its translation: CSASGLQGGQPQHF.

The chain has TRBV7-9 and TRBJ1-2, with a tentative D call TRBD1 (5 bases). CDR3 length: 14 residues. Germline V CDR1 and CDR2: SEHNR, FQNEAQ (reference sequence). Trimming shortened V by 5 bases and J by 0 bases, and 10 bases separated the two germline ends. The CDR3 is CASSQRQTNYGYTF. CDR3 in DNA: TGTGCCAGCAGCCAGAGACAGACTAACTATGGCTACACCTTC.

This rearrangement joins TRBV11-2 to TRBJ1-6, with D unresolved. The V end lost 4 bases, the J end lost 7 bases, and 11 bases lay between the germline ends. CDR1 is SGHAT and CDR2 is FQNNGV in the germline V gene. This CDR3 is 14 amino acids long. CDR3 residues: CASSSSRLNSPLHF. The CDR3 DNA sequence: TGTGCCAGCAGCTCGTCGAGACTCAATTCACCCCTCCACTTT.